The next 4 T cell receptor beta chains were all read from a single sample in a study of glioma-infiltrating T cells. Using RNA template, CDR3s of TCR alpha and beta were amplified with iRepertoire arm-PCR. One entry per CDR3 protein, called by TCRdb with MiXCR from the multiplex PCR reads. This sample yields 150,000 to 200,000 distinct CDR3 sequences, of which around 40% are seen a single time; under 6.5% belongs to the top ten. Sequencing was done on a sample of glioma tissue, nonneoplastic brain tissue, or PBMCs (not recorded which). Source of these receptors: a human donor with low-grade glioma or glioblastoma, undergoing nonglioma brain surgery, or in good health (not recorded which).

This clonotype was picked up many times. V usage is TRBV3-1 and J usage is TRBJ2-7, with D perhaps TRBD2 (5 bases). The CDR3 has 14 residues. Looked up from germline, CDR1 is LGHDT and CDR2 is YNNKEL (reference sequence). V was pared by 0 bases and J by 3 bases, with 9 bases between. The CDR3 bases are TGTGCCAGCAGCCAAGACTCGGGAATCTACGAGCAGTACTTC. Translation gives CASSQDSGIYEQYF.

This clonotype has a single count. Given a much more abundant clone one base away, this may be a read error. This chain uses TRBV19 with TRBJ2-1; 7 positions match TRBD2. Germline V gene data show CDR1 as LNHDA and CDR2 as SQIVND (reference sequence). V trimming: 0 bases; J trimming: 7 bases; junction bases outside the gene matches: 6. This CDR3 is built from 15 residues. DNA of the CDR3: TGTGCCAGTAGTATAGAAAGCGGGATGGTGAATGAGCAGTTCTTC. It is translated as CASSIESGMVNEQFF.

As regards this clonotype: This could be a read error, since a much larger clone is one nucleotide away. The chain combines TRBV3-1 with TRBJ2-5; 7 positions match TRBD2. This CDR3 contains 15 residues. V shed 6 bases and J 0 bases; nucleotides not matched to a gene: 7. Per germline, CDR1 LGHDT and CDR2 YNNKEL (reference sequence). The chain's CDR3 is CASRVPGGYQETQYF. The CDR3 coding sequence is TGTGCCAGCAGGGTACCGGGAGGCTACCAAGAGACCCAGTACTTC.

This clonotype appeared many times. The rearrangement uses TRBV6-1 and TRBJ2-2; TRBD2 agrees at 13 bases. The CDR3 consists of 17 residues. V shed 8 bases and J 6 bases; nucleotides not matched to a gene: 12. CDR1 is MNHNS, CDR2 SASEGT, per germline. The CDR3 nucleotides are TGTGCCAGCGAAAAAGGACTAGCGGGAGACTTTCCCGGGGAGCTGTTTTTT. Translated: CASEKGLAGDFPGELFF.